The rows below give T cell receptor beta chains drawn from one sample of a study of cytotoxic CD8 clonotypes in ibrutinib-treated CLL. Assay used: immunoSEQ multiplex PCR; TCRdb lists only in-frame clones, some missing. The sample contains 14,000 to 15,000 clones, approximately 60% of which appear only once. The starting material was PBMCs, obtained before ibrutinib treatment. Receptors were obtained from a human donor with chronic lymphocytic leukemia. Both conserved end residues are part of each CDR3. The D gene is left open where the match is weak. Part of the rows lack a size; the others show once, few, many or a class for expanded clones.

TGCGCCAGCAGCTTTCCTAGCGGGGGTCTCCGGAATGAGCAGTTCTTC CASSFPSGGLRNEQFF TRBJ2-1 medium-sized TRBV5-1 TRBD2
TGCGCCAGCAGCTTATCTAGCCCTAGCACAGATACGCAGTATTTT CASSLSSPSTDTQYF TRBJ2-3 NA TRBV5-1 NA
TGCAGCGCAAATAAAGCCGGGACAGGGAAAAACATTCAGTACTTC CSANKAGTGKNIQYF TRBJ2-4 few TRBV29-1 TRBD1
TGTGCCAGCAGCGTAGCCCTCGCTGCCCCCGCCCGACTAGCGGGAGGGTATTACAATGAGCAGTTCTTC CASSVALAAPARLAGGYYNEQFF TRBJ2-1 NA TRBV9 TRBD2
TGTGCCAGCAGCTTACGGGACCTGGACTATGGCTACACCTTC CASSLRDLDYGYTF TRBJ1-2 medium-sized TRBV7-9 NA
TGTGCCAGCAGCCAGGGGAACACCGGGGAGCTGTTTTTT CASSQGNTGELFF TRBJ2-2 NA TRBV4-2 NA
TGTGCCAGCAGGCCAGAACCCAGGGACGGAAACACCATATATTTT CASRPEPRDGNTIYF TRBJ1-3 NA TRBV25-1 NA
TGCGCCAGCGGGAGCACTAGCGCCCGGGATACGCAGTATTTT CASGSTSARDTQYF TRBJ2-3 NA TRBV5-1 TRBD2
TGTGCCAGCAGCTTAGGACCTACAACGTATAATTCACCCCTCCACTTT CASSLGPTTYNSPLHF TRBJ1-6 NA TRBV11-2 NA
TGTGCCAGCAGCGGACTAGCGGGAGTCTATTGGGAGACCCAGTACTTC CASSGLAGVYWETQYF TRBJ2-5 NA TRBV21-1 NA
TGTGCCAGCAGCGCCCAGCTGGGACTAGCGGGACGGGATACGCAGTATTTT CASSAQLGLAGRDTQYF TRBJ2-3 NA TRBV9 TRBD2
TGTGCCCTGCGATCGGGGACTCTAGCCAAAAACATTCAGTACTTC CALRSGTLAKNIQYF TRBJ2-4 NA TRBV12-5 NA
TGTGCCAGCAGTTCGTCGGGGAAGGGAGGCAATCAGCCCCAGCATTTT CASSSSGKGGNQPQHF TRBJ1-5 NA TRBV6-5 NA
TGCGCCAGCAGTGAGACCGGGACAGGGATTGGGGTCACTGAAGCTTTCTTT CASSETGTGIGVTEAFF TRBJ1-1 NA TRBV10-2 TRBD1
TGTGCCAGCAGCCACCAGGGGGCCTCCTACGAGCAGTACTTC CASSHQGASYEQYF TRBJ2-7 few TRBV7-8 TRBD1
TGTGCCAGCAGTTACTCATACAGTTCCTATGGCTACACCTTC CASSYSYSSYGYTF TRBJ1-2 NA TRBV6-5 NA
TGTGCCAGCAGTGAAGTACCGGCCCGTGAAGCTTTCTTT CASSEVPAREAFF TRBJ1-1 once TRBV2 NA
TGTGCCATCAAACGGGACAGCGCTAACTATGGCTACACCTTC CAIKRDSANYGYTF TRBJ1-2 NA TRBV10-3 TRBD1
TGTGCCAGCAGTGCGGGACAAGGCATGACTATGAGGTACACCTTC CASSAGQGMTMRYTF TRBJ1-2 NA TRBV2 NA
TGTGCCAGCAGTTACCGGGGCAATCAGCCCCAGCATTTT CASSYRGNQPQHF TRBJ1-5 few TRBV6-5 NA
TGTGCCAGCTCACCACTTACAGGGGGCGCCAGGGGAGAGACCCAGTACTTC CASSPLTGGARGETQYF TRBJ2-5 NA TRBV18 TRBD1
TGTGCCAGCAGAAATAACAGGGGATCACCCCTCCACTTT CASRNNRGSPLHF TRBJ1-6 NA TRBV6-1 TRBD1
TGTGCCAGCAGTTTATGGGGTCCCGGGATCCTGAGCTCCTACGAGCAGTACTTC CASSLWGPGILSSYEQYF TRBJ2-7 NA TRBV27 NA
TGTGCCAGCAGCCTAAGGGTCTACGAGCAGTACTTC CASSLRVYEQYF TRBJ2-7 medium-sized TRBV2 NA
TGTGCCATCAGGGGAGGGACAGGCTTTTCAGATACGCAGTATTTT CAIRGGTGFSDTQYF TRBJ2-3 NA TRBV10-3 NA
TGTGCCAGCAGCTTGCCATCCCTGGGGGATACGCAGTATTTT CASSLPSLGDTQYF TRBJ2-3 NA TRBV5-4 NA
TGTGCCAGCAGTGGACTAGCGGGAGCCTACGAGCAGTACTTC CASSGLAGAYEQYF TRBJ2-7 once TRBV2 TRBD2
TGTGCCAGCAGTCAGGGAAGAAATAATTCACCCCTCCACTTT CASSQGRNNSPLHF TRBJ1-6 few TRBV5-6 NA
TGTGCCAGCAGCTTGGATACGCAGTATTTT CASSLDTQYF TRBJ2-3 few TRBV7-9 NA
TGTGCCAGCGGACGCGGGAGTTACGAGCAGTACTTC CASGRGSYEQYF TRBJ2-7 NA TRBV28 TRBD2
TGTGCAAGTCGCTTAGATAAGTTTGGGACAGGGGTTAGGAATTCACCCCTCCACTTT CASRLDKFGTGVRNSPLHF TRBJ1-6 NA TRBV12-2 NA
TGTGCCAGCAGCTTGTTAGGGTTACGTGAAAAACTGTTTTTT CASSLLGLREKLFF TRBJ1-4 few TRBV5-6 NA
TGTGCCAGCAGTGATCTAACCGAGCAGTACTTC CASSDLTEQYF TRBJ2-7 NA TRBV6-1 NA
TGTGCCAGCCGGCCCAGTGAGGCGGCTAATGAAAAACTGTTTTTT CASRPSEAANEKLFF TRBJ1-4 NA TRBV2 NA
TGTGCCAGCAGTGTTACAGGGTACGCTGAAGCTTTCTTT CASSVTGYAEAFF TRBJ1-1 few TRBV6-5 NA
TGTGCCAGCAGTTGGGGGCTAGCCACAGATACGCAGTATTTT CASSWGLATDTQYF TRBJ2-3 NA TRBV6-5 NA
TGTGCCAGCAGCTTACTCCATTACAGGCTAGCCAAAAACATTCAGTACTTC CASSLLHYRLAKNIQYF TRBJ2-4 NA TRBV7-8 NA
TGTGCCAGCAGCTTAGCGCTAAGAGCTCAGGGGGAGCAGTACTTC CASSLALRAQGEQYF TRBJ2-7 few TRBV7-2 NA
TGCGCCAGCAGCCAAGCCGAACTAGCGGGGGGGCTTCGTACGCAGTATTTT CASSQAELAGGLRTQYF TRBJ2-3 medium-sized TRBV4-1 TRBD2
TGTGCCAGCAGCTTGGATGGGGGCAACTATGGCTACACCTTC CASSLDGGNYGYTF TRBJ1-2 once TRBV5-4 NA
TGTGCCAGTAGTAGAAGCGGGAGGGCCTTAAATGAGCAGTTCTTC CASSRSGRALNEQFF TRBJ2-1 NA TRBV19 TRBD2
TGTGCCAGCAGTCCGGACTCCACAGATACGCAGTATTTT CASSPDSTDTQYF TRBJ2-3 NA TRBV2 NA
TGCGCCAGCAGCTTGGTTACAGGGTTCACAGATACGCAGTATTTT CASSLVTGFTDTQYF TRBJ2-3 few TRBV5-1 NA
TGCGCCAGCAGCCAAGCCGGACTGGGGGCGAAGACCCAGTACTTC CASSQAGLGAKTQYF TRBJ2-5 few TRBV4-1 NA
TGTGCCAGCATAGGGCCCTACCAATATACGCAGTATTTT CASIGPYQYTQYF TRBJ2-3 medium-sized TRBV28 NA
TGCGCCAGCAGCCCCAGGAGCGGGGGGGGCCTTCGGGAGACCCAGTACTTC CASSPRSGGGLRETQYF TRBJ2-5 NA TRBV5-1 TRBD2
TGTGCCATCAGTGAGCTGGGGGGCAATCAGCCCCAGCATTTT CAISELGGNQPQHF TRBJ1-5 few TRBV10-3 NA
TGTGCCTGGGGATACAGCGGTGGGGGTGAAAAACTGTTTTTT CAWGYSGGGEKLFF TRBJ1-4 few TRBV30 NA